This T cell receptor (beta chain) was profiled in a study of chemoradiotherapy in HPV16-positive cancers. The repertoire was sequenced with immunoSEQ multiplex PCR; TCRdb's copy has only in-frame clones and lacks some. The sample contains roughly 13,000 clones, roughly 69% of which appear only once. Repertoires were sampled repeatedly during chemoradiotherapy. Findings and caveats of the study: Non-HPV-specific T cells did not expand in tumors during treatment, whereas candidate HPV-specific clones and E7-related motifs did. The functional HPV-specific definition rests on just a couple of HPV16-positive patients. In HPV16-positive patients, HPV-responsive T-cell expansion tracked better recurrence-free survival.

After removal of 1 base from V and 6 bases from J, the junction contained 15 bases not matched to a gene. The CDR3 has 17 residues. In germline, CDR1 is SGHNT, CDR2 YYREEE (reference sequence). In regard to this clone: Its target is not known.

The gene calls are TRBV5-4 and TRBJ1-2; TRBD1 matches 7 bases. The clonotype originates from a human donor with HPV-associated anogenital cancer. The sample here was taken from a patient who underwent chemoradiotherapy. The CDR3 DNA follows: TGTGCCAGCAGCTTGAGTTGGCAGGGGGGTCTACGGGATGGCTACACCTTC. Residues: CASSLSWQGGLRDGYTF.